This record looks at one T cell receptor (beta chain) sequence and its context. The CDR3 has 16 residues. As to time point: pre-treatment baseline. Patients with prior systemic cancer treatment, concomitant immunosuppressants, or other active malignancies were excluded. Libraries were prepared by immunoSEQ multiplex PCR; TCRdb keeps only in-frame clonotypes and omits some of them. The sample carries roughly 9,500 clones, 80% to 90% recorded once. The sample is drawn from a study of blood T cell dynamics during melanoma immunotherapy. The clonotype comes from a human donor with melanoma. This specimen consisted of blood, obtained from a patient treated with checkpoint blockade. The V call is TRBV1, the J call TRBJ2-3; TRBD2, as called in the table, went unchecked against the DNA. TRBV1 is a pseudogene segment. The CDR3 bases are TGCACCAGCAGCCAGGGACTAGCCTTGAGCACAGATACGCAGTATTTT. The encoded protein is CTSSQGLALSTDTQYF.